A single T cell receptor (beta chain) is shown here with its context. Its antigen specificity is not known. Per-base quality was not reported, and no clone a single base away is much larger than it. Each collaborating institution followed its own protocols to collect whole blood in K2EDTA tubes. For TCRbeta analysis, collaborators shipped samples as frozen whole blood, isolated PBMCs, or DNA extracted from either of those sample types. The immunoSEQ Assay, a bias-controlled multiplex PCR, was used to amplify TCRbeta CDR3 regions from genomic DNA. The original methods were these. The number of nucleated cells in each sample was estimated by amplification of reference gene primers within the assay. Sequence reads were collapsed and filtered to measure the absolute abundance of every unique TCRbeta CDR3 rearrangement. For each sample, productive Simpson clonality was calculated by taking the square root of Simpson's diversity index across productive rearrangements. The source is immuneACCESS, and TCRdb retained only in-frame sequences with V and J called. Part of the clones is not carried over; for the studies checked, unresolved V genes explain less than half of this, and the remainder is unexplained. V, J and clone size derive from that table, while D and trimming were established from the DNA sequence. This sample holds approximately 210,000 clones; about four fifths were observed only once. Approximately 8% of the sample goes to the ten largest clones.

The data derive from a study of blood T cell repertoires in COVID-19 (dated by TCRdb to 2020 to 2021). For the study in its entirety: Samples covering the acute and convalescent phases of COVID-19 were provided by collaborators in the United States, Italy and Spain. Deeply sampled blood TCRbeta repertoires from subjects exposed to, actively infected with, or recovered from COVID-19 were included in the dataset. Where available, HLA class I and class II types were obtained from metadata supplied by the sample provider rather than from assay-based typing. The material from the prospective study consisted of cDNA or gDNA derived from T cells, B-cell-depleted T cells, or PBMCs. A freely available public database, intended as a resource for researchers studying the immune response to SARS-CoV-2, is where the repertoires were released. The samples were drawn from the first 160 participants of the ongoing ImmuneRACE study and from under 1,500 subjects provided by 6 global collaborators. The sample metadata nearly always contained a de-identified subject ID, COVID-19 status, age in years and sex.

Overall study outcomes, separate from this receptor: Clinical and demographic metadata were provided uncurated, with the amount varying by source and participant.

Sequences were obtained from peripheral blood. This TCR was sampled from a woman aged 45-65 years with active or convalescent COVID-19.

The DNA is as follows: TGTGCCAGCAGTTCCAGACTAGCGGGAGGCTACAATGAGCAGTTCTTC. The translation is CASSSRLAGGYNEQFF. The chain joins TRBV28 to TRBJ2-1, and TRBD2 matches 13 of the central bases. From its cysteine to its phenylalanine, the CDR3 spans 16 amino acids. The sequence is cut down to CDR3 DNA, 48 bases in frame from base 1. CDR1 and CDR2 were assigned from the germline V gene as MDHEN and SYDVKM. Unmatched junction bases come to 3, with V trimmed by 4 bases and J by 3 bases.